A selection of T cell receptor beta chains follows, all from one sample in a study of regulatory T cells in long-lasting Graves disease. TCRdb recomputed calls from the multiplex PCR reads with MiXCR, one row per CDR3 protein. The sample has approximately 490,000 distinct CDR3 sequences, about a sixth seen once; the top ten hold 12%. These data were likewise used in another study, on T cells in Graves' hyperthyroidism and ophthalmopathy.

The starting material was peripheral blood mononuclear cells (PBMCs), obtained at new diagnosis, from a patient treated with antithyroid drugs. All receptors derive from a man aged 35-49 years with Graves disease. Both conserved end residues are part of each CDR3. A D gene is named only where the DNA matches it firmly. The size of a clone is reported for some rows only, either as once, few or many, or as a class for expanded clones.

>once|-|TRBV28|TRBJ1-1
CASSLEPGGRGMNTEAFF
TGTGCCAGCAGTTTAGAACCAGGAGGGCGCGGGATGAACACTGAAGCTTTCTTT
>-|TRBD2|TRBV20-1|TRBJ2-1
CSAGGGTSGGYNEQFF
TGCAGTGCGGGGGGAGGGACTAGCGGGGGATACAATGAGCAGTTCTTC
>few|-|TRBV6-1|TRBJ2-7
CASRNGASSHYEQYF
TGTGCCAGTCGGAACGGGGCGAGCAGTCACTACGAGCAGTACTTC
>-|-|TRBV2|TRBJ2-2
CASRRRWLFF
TGTGCCAGCAGGAGACGGTGGCTGTTTTTT
>-|-|TRBV29-1|TRBJ2-1
CSPQVAGYNEQFF
TGCAGCCCTCAAGTGGCGGGCTACAATGAGCAGTTCTTC
>many|-|TRBV20-1|TRBJ2-1
CSAVGGSSYNEQFF
TGCAGTGCTGTTGGAGGGAGCTCCTACAATGAGCAGTTCTTC
>-|TRBD1|TRBV19|TRBJ2-1
CASNFPGQGRNEQFF
TGTGCCAGCAACTTCCCGGGACAGGGGAGGAATGAGCAGTTCTTC
>many|TRBD2|TRBV28|TRBJ2-1
CASSKGQRDLPDEQFF
TGTGCCAGCAGCAAGGGTCAGCGGGACCTACCGGACGAGCAGTTCTTC
>many|-|TRBV7-2|TRBJ1-3
CASSLGQKNTIYF
TGTGCCAGCAGCTTAGGACAGAAAAACACCATATATTTT
>-|-|TRBV15|TRBJ2-1
CATRKWDGSNGQFF
TGTGCCACCCGCAAATGGGATGGCAGCAATGGGCAGTTCTTC
>many|-|TRBV5-4|TRBJ1-1
CASSLEQGRTEAFF
TGTGCCAGCAGCTTGGAACAGGGCCGGACTGAAGCTTTCTTT
>few|TRBD2|TRBV12-3/TRBV12-4|TRBJ2-2
CASSGEKSGRAGELFF
TGTGCCAGCAGTGGGGAGAAAAGCGGGAGGGCCGGGGAGCTGTTTTTT
>few|-|TRBV12-5|TRBJ2-1
CASGLGTGYNEQFF
TGTGCTAGTGGTTTGGGGACTGGCTACAATGAGCAGTTCTTC
>many|TRBD2|TRBV13|TRBJ2-3
CASSRPGLAGDTQYF
TGTGCCAGCAGTCGGCCCGGACTAGCAGGAGATACGCAGTATTTT
>few|-|TRBV12-3/TRBV12-4|TRBJ2-2
CASRRLGDTGELFF
TGTGCCAGCAGACGGCTGGGGGACACCGGGGAGCTGTTTTTT
>-|TRBD2|TRBV3-1|TRBJ2-3
CASSSRYLVVAGGLTDTQYF
TGTGCCAGCAGCTCAAGATATTTAGTGGTAGCGGGAGGGCTCACAGATACGCAGTATTTT
>-|-|TRBV20-1|TRBJ1-2
CSARPLGGYYGYTF
TGCAGTGCTAGGCCCTTGGGGGGCTACTATGGCTACACCTTC
>many|-|TRBV4-1|TRBJ1-5
CASSRDLTAYSNQPQHF
TGCGCCAGCAGCCGGGATCTAACAGCTTATAGCAATCAGCCCCAGCATTTT
>many|-|TRBV3-1|TRBJ2-7
CASSQGPSSSYEQYF
TGTGCCAGCAGCCAAGGTCCCAGTAGCTCCTACGAGCAGTACTTC
>many|TRBD1|TRBV12-3/TRBV12-4|TRBJ1-2
CASSLDGTGESYGYTF
TGTGCCAGCAGTTTAGACGGGACAGGGGAATCGTACGGCTACACCTTC
>many|TRBD2|TRBV5-1|TRBJ2-1
CASSVSGRANEQFF
TGCGCCAGCAGCGTTAGCGGGAGGGCCAATGAGCAGTTCTTC
>-|TRBD2|TRBV29-1|TRBJ2-5
CSGGGEFGTQYF
TGCTCCGGGGGAGGGGAGTTTGGGACCCAGTACTTC
>many|-|TRBV30|TRBJ2-1
CAWRTQGSYNEQFF
TGTGCCTGGAGAACCCAGGGCTCCTACAATGAGCAGTTCTTC
>few|TRBD2|TRBV7-8|TRBJ2-5
CASSRTSFLQTQYF
TGTGCCAGCTCAAGGACTAGTTTCTTGCAGACCCAGTACTTC
>many|-|TRBV28|TRBJ1-2
CASSPVVGGYGYTF
TGTGCCAGCAGCCCGGTTGTGGGCGGCTATGGCTACACCTTC
>-|TRBD1|TRBV19|TRBJ1-5
CASSSGQGVFNQPQHF
TGTGCCAGTAGTTCAGGACAGGGGGTCTTCAATCAGCCCCAGCATTTT
>-|TRBD1|TRBV28|TRBJ1-2
CASRAITGVYGYTF
TGTGCCAGCAGAGCTATAACAGGGGTCTATGGCTACACCTTC
>many|-|TRBV12-3/TRBV12-4|TRBJ2-1
CASSILNEQFF
TGTGCCAGCAGTATCCTCAATGAGCAGTTCTTC
>many|-|TRBV6-1|TRBJ1-2
CASRHRAREGGYTF
TGTGCCAGCAGGCACAGGGCCAGGGAGGGTGGCTACACCTTC
>many|-|TRBV2|TRBJ1-6
CASSEDRGKGNSPLHF
TGTGCCAGCAGTGAAGATAGAGGGAAGGGGAATTCACCCCTCCACTTT
>many|TRBD2|TRBV5-4|TRBJ2-3
CASSARTSTDTQYF
TGTGCCAGCAGCGCGAGGACTAGTACAGATACGCAGTATTTT
>many|-|TRBV28|TRBJ2-3
CARGQRVGDTQYF
TGTGCCCGCGGACAGCGGGTGGGGGATACGCAGTATTTT
>-|-|TRBV5-4|TRBJ1-2
CASSPGVAVPRNYGYTF
TGTGCCAGCAGCCCTGGGGTGGCCGTCCCCCGGAACTATGGCTACACCTTC
>-|TRBD2|TRBV6-2/TRBV6-3|TRBJ2-7
CARGTSGRAGEQYF
TGTGCCCGCGGGACTAGCGGGAGGGCTGGGGAGCAGTACTTC
>-|TRBD1|TRBV20-1|TRBJ1-6
CSVKGQAGSPLHF
TGCAGCGTGAAAGGACAGGCGGGTTCACCCCTCCACTTT
>many|-|TRBV11-2|TRBJ2-2
CASSQRAMRQGTGELFF
TGTGCCAGCAGCCAGAGGGCGATGAGGCAGGGCACCGGGGAGCTGTTTTTT
>many|-|TRBV12-3/TRBV12-4|TRBJ2-3
CASTRGAGTDTQYF
TGTGCCAGCACCCGGGGGGCGGGCACAGATACGCAGTATTTT
>-|-|TRBV20-1|TRBJ2-2
CSAREGGGGVGELFF
TGCAGTGCTAGAGAGGGGGGAGGAGGTGTCGGGGAGCTGTTTTTT
>many|-|TRBV20-1|TRBJ2-5
CSAFSGWYQETQYF
TGCAGTGCCTTTAGCGGTTGGTACCAAGAGACCCAGTACTTC
>many|TRBD1|TRBV6-1|TRBJ2-3
CASSYTGTGITDTQYF
TGTGCCAGCAGTTACACCGGGACAGGGATCACAGATACGCAGTATTTT
>few|-|TRBV29-1|TRBJ2-7
CSVEGQGIEQYF
TGCAGCGTTGAGGGGCAGGGCATCGAGCAGTACTTC
>few|-|TRBV20-1|TRBJ1-3
CSAAGNRGNTIYF
TGCAGTGCCGCGGGCAATAGGGGAAACACCATATATTTT
>once|-|TRBV28|TRBJ2-6
CASRKAEQQSGANVLTF
TGTGCCAGCAGGAAGGCGGAACAGCAATCTGGGGCCAACGTCCTGACTTTC
>many|-|TRBV5-1|TRBJ2-7
CASSLNRDYEQYF
TGCGCCAGCAGCTTGAACAGGGACTACGAGCAGTACTTC
>few|TRBD2|TRBV5-1|TRBJ2-2
CASLESGVTGELFF
TGCGCCAGCCTTGAGAGCGGGGTTACCGGGGAGCTGTTTTTT
>-|-|TRBV7-6|TRBJ2-1
CASSLSGPRVNEQFF
TGTGCCAGCAGCTTAAGCGGGCCGAGGGTGAATGAGCAGTTCTTC
>-|TRBD1|TRBV20-1|TRBJ1-2
CSARPDRVGNGYTF
TGCAGTGCTAGACCGGACAGGGTAGGGAATGGCTACACCTTC
>many|-|TRBV5-1|TRBJ2-2
CASSSSASTGELFF
TGCGCCAGCAGCTCCTCGGCCAGCACCGGGGAGCTGTTTTTT
>few|-|TRBV15|TRBJ2-1
CATCREFGASYNEQFF
TGTGCCACCTGCAGAGAGTTCGGGGCCTCCTACAATGAGCAGTTCTTC
>few|TRBD1|TRBV6-2/TRBV6-3|TRBJ1-4
CASRRTGLTNEKLFF
TGTGCCAGCAGACGGACAGGGCTAACTAATGAAAAACTGTTTTTT
>many|-|TRBV30|TRBJ2-5
CAWSQGNRVQYQETQYF
TGTGCCTGGAGTCAAGGTAACAGGGTTCAGTACCAAGAGACCCAGTACTTC
>-|-|TRBV12-5|TRBJ2-4
CASGLTQGKLAKNIQYF
TGTGCTAGTGGTTTGACACAGGGCAAGCTAGCCAAAAACATTCAGTACTTC